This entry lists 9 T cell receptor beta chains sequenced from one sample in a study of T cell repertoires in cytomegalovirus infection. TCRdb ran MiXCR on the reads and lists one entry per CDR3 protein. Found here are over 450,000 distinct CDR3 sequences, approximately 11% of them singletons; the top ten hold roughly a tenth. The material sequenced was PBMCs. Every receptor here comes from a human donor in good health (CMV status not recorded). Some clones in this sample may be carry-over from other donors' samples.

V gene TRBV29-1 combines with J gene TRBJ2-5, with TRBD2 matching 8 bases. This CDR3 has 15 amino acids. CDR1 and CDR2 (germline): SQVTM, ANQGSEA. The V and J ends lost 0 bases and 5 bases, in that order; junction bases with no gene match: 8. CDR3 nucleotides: TGCAGCGTTGAAGATCGGGGGGGTCGAGAGGAGACCCAGTACTTC. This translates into CSVEDRGGREETQYF.

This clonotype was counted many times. This chain's CDR3 is CASSSPYGAVYGYTF. Here the CDR3 DNA reads TGTGCCAGCAGCTCCCCGTATGGCGCCGTCTATGGCTACACCTTC. V and J are TRBV11-2 and TRBJ1-2; D call uncertain. The CDR3 length is 15 residues. Germline CDR1 is SGHAT and CDR2 is FQNNGV. V gave up 4 bases and J gave up 4 bases, with 16 bases separating them.

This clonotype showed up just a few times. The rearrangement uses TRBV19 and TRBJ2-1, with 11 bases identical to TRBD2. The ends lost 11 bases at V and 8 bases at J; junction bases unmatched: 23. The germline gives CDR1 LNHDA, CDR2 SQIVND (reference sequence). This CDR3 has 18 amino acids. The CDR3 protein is CASGRTTKLAGVMDEQFF. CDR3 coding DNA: TGTGCCTCCGGCCGGACCACGAAACTAGCGGGAGTTATGGATGAGCAGTTCTTC.

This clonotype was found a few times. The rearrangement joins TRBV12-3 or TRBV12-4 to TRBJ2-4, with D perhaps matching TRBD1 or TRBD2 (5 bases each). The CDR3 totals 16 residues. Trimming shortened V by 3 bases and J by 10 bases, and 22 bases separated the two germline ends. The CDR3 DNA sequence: TGTGCCAGCAGTTTGGGTCGGGACCCCTCCTGGGAGATTCAGTACTTC. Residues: CASSLGRDPSWEIQYF.

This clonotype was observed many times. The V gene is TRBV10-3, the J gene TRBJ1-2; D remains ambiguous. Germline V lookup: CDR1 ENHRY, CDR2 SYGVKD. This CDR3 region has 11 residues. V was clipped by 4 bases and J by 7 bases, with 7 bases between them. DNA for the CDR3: TGTGCCATCAGTGTGGGGTCTGGCTACACCTTC. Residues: CAISVGSGYTF.

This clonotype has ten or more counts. The CDR3 loop is CASSFRLTDTQYF. The CDR3, as DNA: TGTGCCAGCAGTTTTAGGCTGACAGATACGCAGTATTTT. The gene calls are TRBV28 and TRBJ2-3, with D unclear. This CDR3 is built from 13 residues. V was pared by 3 bases and J by 3 bases, with 7 bases between. Germline V gene data show CDR1 as MDHEN and CDR2 as SYDVKM.

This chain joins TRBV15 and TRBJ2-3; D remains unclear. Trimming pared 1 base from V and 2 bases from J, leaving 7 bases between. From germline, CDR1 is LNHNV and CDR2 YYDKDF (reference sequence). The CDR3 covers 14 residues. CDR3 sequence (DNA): TGTGCCACCAGCAGAGTGGCTTACACAGATACGCAGTATTTT. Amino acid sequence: CATSRVAYTDTQYF.

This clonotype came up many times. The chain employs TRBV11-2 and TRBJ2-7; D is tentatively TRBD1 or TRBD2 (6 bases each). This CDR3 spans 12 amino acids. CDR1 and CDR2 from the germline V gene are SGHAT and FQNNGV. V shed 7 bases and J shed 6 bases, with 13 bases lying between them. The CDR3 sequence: CASNRGQGEQYF. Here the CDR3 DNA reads TGTGCCAGCAACCGGGGGCAAGGCGAGCAGTACTTC.

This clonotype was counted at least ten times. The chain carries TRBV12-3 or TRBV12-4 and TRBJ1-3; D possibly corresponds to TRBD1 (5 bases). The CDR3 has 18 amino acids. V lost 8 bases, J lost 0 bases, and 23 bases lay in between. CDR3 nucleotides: TGTGCCAGCGCTCTTTTAGTAGGGGACTCAAGCTCTGGAAACACCATATATTTT. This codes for CASALLVGDSSSGNTIYF.